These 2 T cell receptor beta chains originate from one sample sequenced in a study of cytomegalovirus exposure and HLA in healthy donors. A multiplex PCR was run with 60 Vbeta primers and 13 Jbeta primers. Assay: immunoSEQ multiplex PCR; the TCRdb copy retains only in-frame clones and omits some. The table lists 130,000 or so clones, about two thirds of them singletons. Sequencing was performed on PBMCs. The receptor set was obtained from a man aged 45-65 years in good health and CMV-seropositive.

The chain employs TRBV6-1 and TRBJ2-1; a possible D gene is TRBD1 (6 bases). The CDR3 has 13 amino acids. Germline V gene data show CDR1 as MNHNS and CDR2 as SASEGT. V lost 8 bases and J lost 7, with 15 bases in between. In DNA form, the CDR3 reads TGTGCCAGCCTGGACAGCCTACGTAATGAGCAGTTCTTC. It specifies CASLDSLRNEQFF.

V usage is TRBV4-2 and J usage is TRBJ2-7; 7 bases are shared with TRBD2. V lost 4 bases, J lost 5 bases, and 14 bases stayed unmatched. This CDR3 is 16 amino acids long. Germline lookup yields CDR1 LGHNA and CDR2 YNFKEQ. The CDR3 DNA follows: TGTGCCAGCAGCCCCTTGTGGGAGGGCCCTCTTAACGAGCAGTACTTC. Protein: CASSPLWEGPLNEQYF.